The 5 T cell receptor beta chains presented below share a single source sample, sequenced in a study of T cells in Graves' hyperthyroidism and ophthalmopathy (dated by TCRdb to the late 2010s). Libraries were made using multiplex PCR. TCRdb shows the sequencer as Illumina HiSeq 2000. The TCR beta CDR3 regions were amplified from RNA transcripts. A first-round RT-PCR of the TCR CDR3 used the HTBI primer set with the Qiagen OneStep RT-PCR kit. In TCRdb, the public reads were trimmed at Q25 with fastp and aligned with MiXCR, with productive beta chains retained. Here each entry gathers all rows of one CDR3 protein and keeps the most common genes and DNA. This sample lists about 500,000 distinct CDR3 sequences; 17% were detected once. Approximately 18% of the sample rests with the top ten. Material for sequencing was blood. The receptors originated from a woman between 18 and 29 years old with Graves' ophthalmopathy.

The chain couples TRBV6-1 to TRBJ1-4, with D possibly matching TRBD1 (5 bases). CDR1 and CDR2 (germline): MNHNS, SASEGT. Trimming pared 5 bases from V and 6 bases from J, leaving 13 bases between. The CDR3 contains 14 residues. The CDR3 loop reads CASSRRDVYEKLFF. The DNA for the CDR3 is TGTGCCAGCAGTCGGAGGGACGTTTATGAAAAACTGTTTTTT.

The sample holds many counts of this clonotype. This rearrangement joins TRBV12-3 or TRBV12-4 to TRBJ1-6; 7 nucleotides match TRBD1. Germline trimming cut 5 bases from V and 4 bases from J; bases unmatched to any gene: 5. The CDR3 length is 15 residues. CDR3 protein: CASSPRDSYNSPLHF. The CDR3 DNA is TGTGCCAGCAGTCCACGGGACAGTTATAATTCACCCCTCCACTTT.

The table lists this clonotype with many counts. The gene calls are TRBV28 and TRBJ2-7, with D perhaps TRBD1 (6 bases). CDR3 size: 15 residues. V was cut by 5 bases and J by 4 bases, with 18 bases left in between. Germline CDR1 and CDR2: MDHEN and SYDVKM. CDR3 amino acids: CASSGTPKIGYEQYF. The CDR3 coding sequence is TGTGCCAGCAGTGGGACACCCAAAATAGGGTACGAGCAGTACTTC.

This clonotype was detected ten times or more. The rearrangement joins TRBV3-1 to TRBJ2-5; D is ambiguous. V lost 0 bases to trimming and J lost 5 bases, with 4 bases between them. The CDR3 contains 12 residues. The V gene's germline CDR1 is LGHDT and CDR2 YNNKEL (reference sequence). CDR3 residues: CASSQDGETQYF. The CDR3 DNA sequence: TGTGCCAGCAGCCAAGATGGGGAGACCCAGTACTTC.

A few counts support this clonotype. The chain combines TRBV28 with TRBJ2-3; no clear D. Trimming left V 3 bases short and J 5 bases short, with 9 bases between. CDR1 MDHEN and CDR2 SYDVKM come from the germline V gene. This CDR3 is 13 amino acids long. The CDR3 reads CASSLGLVDTQYF. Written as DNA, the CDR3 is TGTGCCAGCAGTTTGGGTCTCGTAGATACGCAGTATTTT.